This T cell receptor beta chain was documented in a study of blood T cell repertoires in COVID-19. On the study more broadly: Collection of acute and convalescent COVID-19 samples took place in the United States, Italy and Spain. PBMCs, B-cell-depleted T cells, or T cells provided the cDNA or gDNA that made up the material.

The V gene lost 4 bases and the J gene lost 0 bases, with 9 bases spanning the gap. The germline gives CDR1 ENHRY, CDR2 SYGVKD. CDR3 length equals 14 residues. Those enrolled, adults aged about 18 to 89 years, came from roughly 22 US areas. Allocation to cohorts depended on clinical history reported by the participants. TCRdb keeps only in-frame clones here, not all; method: immunoSEQ multiplex PCR. Counted here are approximately 160,000 clones, around four fifths occurring once; the ten biggest clones make up about 4.6%. Specimen: PBMCs or T cells enriched from blood (not recorded which). This sequence originates from a woman aged 45 to 65 who had recovered from COVID-19. The rearrangement uses TRBV10-3 and TRBJ1-2; D unclear. The CDR3 DNA follows: TGTGCCATCAGTGCACAGCTAACTAACTATGGCTACACCTTC. This sequence encodes CAISAQLTNYGYTF.